This T cell receptor (beta chain) was recovered during a study of CD8 T cells in Susac syndrome. An amount of RNA that ranged from roughly 0.5 to 1 ug was reverse transcribed with random hexamers. TCR beta CDR3 was amplified by immunoSEQ covering 54 Vbeta and 13 Jbeta. TCRdb recomputed calls from the immunoSEQ multiplex PCR reads with MiXCR, one row per CDR3 protein. The sample includes more than 75,000 distinct CDR3 sequences, 85% to 95% of them seen just once. Isolation of CD8+ and CD4+ T cells was performed negatively, whereas enrichment of TEMRA cells was done by FACS. The germline V gene encodes CDR1 SGHVS and CDR2 FNYEAQ. The CDR3 extends over 13 amino acids. Trimming cost V 1 base and J 9 bases, with 10 bases left between them.

Specimen: CD8+ T cells from PBMCs. The TCR was taken from a human donor in good health. The chain recombines TRBV7-6 with TRBJ2-1; perhaps TRBD2 as D (6 bases). CDR3: CASSLDRGGEQFF. CDR3 in DNA: TGTGCCAGCAGCTTAGATCGGGGAGGTGAGCAGTTCTTC.